This T cell receptor (beta chain) came from a study of cytomegalovirus exposure and HLA in healthy donors. About the research overall: Researchers found that roughly 80% of around 400 genotyped donors fell within the Caucasian-associated ancestry cluster.

On this clone: Antigen unknown.

PCR amplification relied on 60 Vbeta primers (plus 13 Jbeta primers). Data came from immunoSEQ multiplex PCR; TCRdb stores just in-frame clones and leaves some out. The table records roughly 200,000 clones, roughly 79% of them present only once. General study findings and limits: Per a later analysis, HLA-associated TCR beta chains showed more clonal expansion than other, equally common TCR beta chains. Overall, 164 TCR beta chains were annotated as cytomegalovirus-associated. In an earlier analysis, in roughly 600 donors, most V segments appeared productive either ~87% or ~30% of the time.

Material: PBMCs. This clonotype was sampled from a man in his thirties or forties in good health and CMV-seronegative.

CDR3 in amino acids: CASSLWAVNYEQYF. The CDR3 region has the DNA TGTGCCAGCAGCTTATGGGCAGTCAACTACGAGCAGTACTTC. The rearrangement joins TRBV11-2 to TRBJ2-7; D gene uncertain. CDR1 and CDR2 from the germline V gene are SGHAT and FQNNGV. CDR3 length: 14 amino acids. V was trimmed by 2 bases and J by 3 bases, leaving 11 bases between them.